These 26 T cell receptor beta chains share one sample of origin, sequenced in a study of CD8 T cells in Susac syndrome. After extraction with the RNeasy kit, about 0.5 to 1 ug of the RNA was reverse transcribed using random hexamers. One entry per CDR3 protein, called by TCRdb with MiXCR from the immunoSEQ multiplex PCR reads. Found here are fewer than 300,000 distinct CDR3 sequences, 70% to 90% of them singletons; the top ten hold about 0.11%. The specimen sequenced was CD8+ T cells from PBMCs. These receptors originate from a human donor with multiple sclerosis.

The chain carries TRBV23-1 and TRBJ2-5; D gene uncertain. TRBV23-1 is an open reading frame, and its role is uncertain. With 1 base removed from V and 5 bases from J, the gap between germline ends came to 11 bases. The CDR3 runs to 14 residues. This chain's CDR3 is CASSQYTEGETQYF. In DNA, the CDR3 is TGCGCCAGCAGTCAATACACAGAAGGCGAGACCCAGTACTTC.

This sequence joins TRBV12-3 or TRBV12-4 and TRBJ2-3; 10 bases are shared with TRBD1. V lost 7 bases, J lost 6 bases, and 7 bases stayed unmatched. CDR3 size: 14 residues. The CDR3 DNA sequence: TGTGCCAGCATCCTCGGACAGGGGGAGGATACGCAGTATTTT. Translating gives CASILGQGEDTQYF.

This clonotype appeared a single time. The chain carries TRBV28 and TRBJ1-6; D is perhaps TRBD1 (5 bases). Trimming took 4 bases from V and 3 from J, leaving 16 bases between them. The length of the CDR3 is 17 residues. Germline CDR1 MDHEN, CDR2 SYDVKM. CDR3 region: CASSWAPGGYYNSPLHF. Here the CDR3 DNA reads TGTGCCAGCAGTTGGGCCCCTGGGGGTTACTATAATTCACCCCTCCACTTT.

This clonotype was recorded a few times. The V gene is TRBV7-3, the J gene TRBJ2-3, with 13 positions matching TRBD2. V was clipped by 4 bases and J by 3 bases; unmatched bases: 7. The length of the CDR3 is 17 residues. CDR1 SGHTA and CDR2 FQGTGA come from the germline V gene. For the CDR3, the DNA is TGTGCCAGCAGCTCCTTGACTAGCGGGAGGAAGACAGATACGCAGTATTTT. It specifies CASSSLTSGRKTDTQYF.

V is TRBV27 and J is TRBJ2-1; 12 bases are a match to TRBD2. V dropped 0 bases and J dropped 12; count of bases not matched to a gene: 6. Per germline, CDR1 MNHEY and CDR2 SMNVEV (reference sequence). The CDR3 contains 15 residues. CDR3: CASSLSRLAGGGQFF. The CDR3 DNA reads TGTGCCAGCAGTTTATCTCGGCTAGCGGGAGGGGGGCAGTTCTTC.

V usage is TRBV29-1 and J usage is TRBJ2-7; 8 nucleotides line up with TRBD1. The ends lost 8 bases at V and 2 bases at J; junction bases unmatched: 8. Per the germline V gene, CDR1 is SQVTM and CDR2 is ANQGSEA. This CDR3 is built from 13 residues. The CDR3 here is CSYQGARPYEQYF. In DNA form, the CDR3 reads TGCAGCTACCAGGGGGCGCGCCCCTACGAGCAGTACTTC.

The chain employs TRBV9 and TRBJ2-3, with 10 nucleotides matching TRBD2. Germline loops: CDR1 SGDLS, CDR2 YYNGEE. This CDR3 contains 18 residues. The trim removed 0 bases at V and 0 bases at J, leaving 7 bases unmatched. CDR3 in amino acids: CASSVGQTSGYSTDTQYF. In DNA, the CDR3 is TGTGCCAGCAGCGTAGGACAGACTAGCGGGTACAGCACAGATACGCAGTATTTT.

CDR3 residues: CASSSGPDTEAFF. As DNA, the CDR3 is TGTGCCAGCAGTTCGGGACCGGACACTGAAGCTTTCTTT. The chain joins TRBV7-9 to TRBJ1-1; maybe TRBD1 (5 bases). Germline CDR1 is SEHNR and CDR2 is FQNEAQ (reference sequence). This CDR3 has 13 residues. Trimming pared 6 bases from V and 3 bases from J, leaving 11 bases between.

CDR3 DNA sequence: TGTGCCAGCAGCTCACGAGGGGGATACGAGCAGTACTTC. Residues: CASSSRGGYEQYF. This rearrangement joins TRBV13 to TRBJ2-7; TRBD1 might be the D (6 bases). The V end was cut by 4 bases, the J end by 4 bases, with 11 bases between. Germline CDR1 and CDR2: PRHDT and FYEKMQ (reference sequence). The CDR3 is 13 residues long.

CDR3 in DNA: TGTGCCAGCAGTCATGCGAGGGACCAGTACTTC. Amino acids: CASSHARDQYF. The genes are TRBV12-3 or TRBV12-4 and TRBJ2-5; maybe TRBD2 (5 bases). Deletions cut 5 bases from V and 10 bases from J, with 11 bases between. The length of the CDR3 is 11 residues.

The V and J genes are TRBV27 and TRBJ2-5, with a weak D call TRBD2 (7 bases). CDR3 size: 18 residues. In germline, CDR1 is MNHEY, CDR2 SMNVEV (reference sequence). Trimming cost V 2 bases and J 4 bases, with 23 bases left between them. The CDR3 sequence: CASSLRPGGLFRLETQYF. The DNA of the CDR3 is TGTGCCAGCAGTTTAAGGCCCGGGGGGCTATTTCGCTTAGAGACCCAGTACTTC.

This clonotype came up once. The gene calls are TRBV5-1 and TRBJ2-3; D may correspond to TRBD1 or TRBD2 (6 bases each). Trimming stripped 2 bases from V and 0 bases from J, with 16 bases between. Germline V gives CDR1 SGHRS, CDR2 YFSETQ. This CDR3 contains 17 residues. The CDR3 sequence: CASSFRGLTPSTDTQYF. CDR3 nucleotides: TGCGCCAGCAGCTTCCGGGGGCTTACACCTAGCACAGATACGCAGTATTTT.

A few counts support this clonotype. The V call is TRBV25-1, the J call TRBJ1-5; D remains ambiguous. The germline V and J ends were trimmed by 3 bases and 6 bases, with 9 bases remaining between them. Per the germline V gene, CDR1 is MGHDK and CDR2 is SYGVNS. The CDR3 extends over 13 amino acids. The CDR3 coding sequence is TGTGCCAGCAGTGAGGGTCTCCGTCAGCCCCAGCATTTT. Translated, it gives CASSEGLRQPQHF.

The chain joins TRBV27 to TRBJ2-7; TRBD2 agrees at 10 bases. The CDR3 runs 12 residues. Germline-derived CDR1 and CDR2 are MNHEY and SMNVEV (reference sequence). The CDR3 region is CVSSGSLYEQYF. The CDR3, as DNA: TGTGTCTCTAGCGGGAGCCTCTACGAGCAGTACTTC.

Only one count was recorded for this clonotype. The CDR3 DNA sequence: TGCAGTGCTAGAGATCGGCGGGAGGGCCCGTACAATGAGCAGTTCTTC. Amino acid sequence: CSARDRREGPYNEQFF. The chain links TRBV20-1 to TRBJ2-1; 9 bases match TRBD2. The CDR3 is made up of 16 amino acids. Germline V lookup: CDR1 DFQATT, CDR2 SNEGSKA (reference sequence). J was trimmed by 4 bases and V by 0 bases; bases with no gene match: 7.

On this clonotype: The germline gene is not matched at one end of the junction; a read error may be the cause. This chain uses TRBV5-6 with TRBJ1-1, with D unresolved. From germline, CDR1 is SGHDT and CDR2 YYEEEE. CDR3 length equals 14 residues. CDR3 coding DNA: TGTGCTAGCACCTACGGCGGGTGGGACACTGAAGCTTTCTTT. It is translated as CASTYGGWDTEAFF.

This clonotype was observed a single time. This chain links TRBV5-6 with TRBJ1-2; perhaps TRBD1 as D (5 bases). The CDR3 consists of 16 residues. Trimming stripped 0 bases from V and 0 bases from J, with 12 bases between. The germline V gene encodes CDR1 SGHDT and CDR2 YYEEEE. In nucleotides, the CDR3 is TGTGCCAGCAGCTTGGGACAGTCACACCCTAACTATGGCTACACCTTC. Its translation is CASSLGQSHPNYGYTF.

This clonotype appeared a few times. The V gene is TRBV24-1, the J gene TRBJ2-1, with 8 bases fitting TRBD2. Per germline, CDR1 KGHDR and CDR2 SFDVKD. This CDR3 comprises 15 residues. Trimming at V came to 3 bases and at J to 8 bases, leaving 8 bases not matched to a gene. CDR3: CATSDPTSGDDEQFF. CDR3 DNA: TGTGCCACCAGTGATCCAACTAGCGGTGACGATGAGCAGTTCTTC.

This chain connects TRBV5-6 to TRBJ2-1; possible D gene TRBD1, 6 bases. This CDR3 is built from 15 residues. Trimming took 2 bases from V and 7 from J, leaving 16 bases between them. Germline V lookup: CDR1 SGHDT, CDR2 YYEEEE. Written as DNA, the CDR3 is TGTGCCAGCAGCTTTCTTCAGGGGTTGGGGAATGAGCAGTTCTTC. Translated, it gives CASSFLQGLGNEQFF.

This clonotype was detected only a few times. The rearrangement joins TRBV6-5 to TRBJ2-7; perhaps D is TRBD1 or TRBD2 (5 bases each). The CDR3 loop spans 14 amino acids. The V gene lost 3 bases and the J gene lost 0 bases, with 9 bases spanning the gap. Germline-derived CDR1 and CDR2 are MNHEY and SVGAGI. The CDR3 region has the DNA TGTGCCAGCAGTTATGGGGGTTACTCCTACGAGCAGTACTTC. Amino acid sequence: CASSYGGYSYEQYF.

This chain links TRBV3-1 with TRBJ1-2; no clear D. The CDR3 loop spans 14 amino acids. The germline V and J ends were trimmed by 4 bases and 7 bases, with 16 bases remaining between them. Germline CDR1 is LGHDT and CDR2 is YNNKEL (reference sequence). The CDR3 sequence is CASSPSRSASGYTF. For the CDR3, the DNA is TGTGCCAGCAGCCCCAGCAGGAGCGCCAGTGGCTACACCTTC.

The chain carries TRBV7-9 and TRBJ2-2, with D possibly matching TRBD1 (6 bases). Per germline, CDR1 SEHNR and CDR2 FQNEAQ (reference sequence). V was trimmed by 3 bases and J by 4 bases, leaving 15 bases between them. CDR3 length equals 16 residues. CDR3 DNA sequence: TGTGCCAGCAGCTTCTCTACGGACAGTGTCACCGGGGAGCTGTTTTTT. Translation: CASSFSTDSVTGELFF.

In its sample, this clonotype was seen once. The chain carries TRBV30 and TRBJ2-7, with D possibly called TRBD1 or TRBD2 (5 bases each). Germline-derived CDR1 and CDR2 are GTSNPN and SVGIG (reference sequence). The CDR3 length is 12 residues. Trimming removed 8 bases from V and 2 bases from J, with 13 bases in between. CDR3 in amino acids: CARDASPYEQYF. In DNA, the CDR3 is TGTGCCCGGGACGCTTCTCCCTACGAGCAGTACTTC.

The rearrangement links TRBV29-1 to TRBJ2-1; perhaps TRBD1 as D (6 bases). V gave up 7 bases and J gave up 0 bases, with 10 bases separating them. The CDR3 is 13 amino acids. Germline values: CDR1 SQVTM, CDR2 ANQGSEA. CDR3 sequence (DNA): TGCAGCGCCCAGACAGGCTCCTACAATGAGCAGTTCTTC. This gives the protein CSAQTGSYNEQFF.

V is TRBV9 and J is TRBJ2-5, with 8 bases matching TRBD2. CDR3 length: 16 residues. Germline V CDR1 and CDR2: SGDLS, YYNGEE. With 4 bases clipped from V and 5 bases from J, the junction kept 13 bases outside the gene matches. CDR3 protein: CASSRIEREFSETQYF. The CDR3 bases are TGTGCCAGCAGCCGAATAGAGCGGGAGTTCTCGGAGACCCAGTACTTC.

This clonotype has a handful of counts. The junction does not match germline at one end; this may be a read error. The chain links TRBV5-6 to TRBJ1-1; D gene unclear. This CDR3 spans 13 amino acids. Germline V gene sequence: CDR1 SGHDT, CDR2 YYEEEE. CDR3 nucleotides: TGTGCCAGCAGCTTGCAGATGAACACTGAGGCTTTCTTT. Its translation: CASSLQMNTEAFF.